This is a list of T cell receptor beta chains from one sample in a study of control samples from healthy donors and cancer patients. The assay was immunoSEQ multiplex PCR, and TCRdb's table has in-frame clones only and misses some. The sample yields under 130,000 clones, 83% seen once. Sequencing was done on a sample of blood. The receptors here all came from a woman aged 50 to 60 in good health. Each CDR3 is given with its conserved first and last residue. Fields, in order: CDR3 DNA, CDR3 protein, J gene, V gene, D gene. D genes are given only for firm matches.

CDR3nt: TGTGCCAGCAGTGAAGCGGCTAGCGGAACCTACGAGCAGTACTTC; CDR3aa: CASSEAASGTYEQYF; j_gene: TRBJ2-7; v_gene: TRBV2; d_gene: TRBD2
CDR3nt: TGTGCCAGCAGCCCTGGACTAGCGGGAGGGGCCTACAATGAGCAGTTCTTC; CDR3aa: CASSPGLAGGAYNEQFF; j_gene: TRBJ2-1; v_gene: TRBV3-1/TRBV3-2; d_gene: TRBD2
CDR3nt: TGTGCCAGCAGCCTTTCGACAGGGGGAAATTCACCCCTCCACTTT; CDR3aa: CASSLSTGGNSPLHF; j_gene: TRBJ1-6; v_gene: TRBV7-2; d_gene: TRBD1
CDR3nt: TGTGCCAGCAGTCTGGTCATGCGGGACAGGGTTTTAGGGAATGAGCAGTTCTTC; CDR3aa: CASSLVMRDRVLGNEQFF; j_gene: TRBJ2-1; v_gene: TRBV5-5; d_gene: TRBD1
CDR3nt: TGTGCCAGCAGCTTAGTTTTCACAGATACGCAGTATTTT; CDR3aa: CASSLVFTDTQYF; j_gene: TRBJ2-3; v_gene: TRBV7-8; d_gene: NA
CDR3nt: TGCAGCGTTGAAGATGGTAGGTACTCCTACGAGCAGTACTTC; CDR3aa: CSVEDGRYSYEQYF; j_gene: TRBJ2-7; v_gene: TRBV29-1; d_gene: NA
CDR3nt: TGCGCCAGCAGCTTGGGCGGAGGCTCTGGAAACACCATATATTTT; CDR3aa: CASSLGGGSGNTIYF; j_gene: TRBJ1-3; v_gene: TRBV5-1; d_gene: NA
CDR3nt: TGTGCCAGCAGTGAAAGACAGACGAATGAGCAGTTCTTC; CDR3aa: CASSERQTNEQFF; j_gene: TRBJ2-1; v_gene: TRBV2; d_gene: NA
CDR3nt: TGCAGCGTCCTCGGGACGGGGTTTAACACTGAAGCTTTCTTT; CDR3aa: CSVLGTGFNTEAFF; j_gene: TRBJ1-1; v_gene: TRBV29-1; d_gene: NA
CDR3nt: TGTGCCAGCAGAGGGGGGGACACTGAAGCTTTCTTT; CDR3aa: CASRGGDTEAFF; j_gene: TRBJ1-1; v_gene: TRBV6-5; d_gene: NA
CDR3nt: TGTGCCAGCAGCCCGGACAGCCACCGTCGTCGTGCGTTC; CDR3aa: CASSPDSHRRRAF; j_gene: TRBJ2-7; v_gene: TRBV7-2; d_gene: NA
CDR3nt: TGTGCCAGCAGTTTCAGACAGATATATGAAGCTTTCTTT; CDR3aa: CASSFRQIYEAFF; j_gene: TRBJ1-1; v_gene: TRBV6-2/TRBV6-3; d_gene: NA
CDR3nt: TGTGCCAGCAGTGACTGGGGGCTCTACGAGCAGTACTTC; CDR3aa: CASSDWGLYEQYF; j_gene: TRBJ2-7; v_gene: TRBV2; d_gene: NA
CDR3nt: TGTGCCAGCAGCTTAGAGGGCGGGGTGCGTTCAGCTTTCTTT; CDR3aa: CASSLEGGVRSAFF; j_gene: TRBJ1-1; v_gene: TRBV7-2; d_gene: NA
CDR3nt: TGTGCCAGCAGTGACGGCCAGCCAAATTCACCCCTCCACTTT; CDR3aa: CASSDGQPNSPLHF; j_gene: TRBJ1-6; v_gene: TRBV2; d_gene: NA
CDR3nt: TGTGCCAGCAGCCTGACAGGGGAGGGACAGCCCCAGCATTTT; CDR3aa: CASSLTGEGQPQHF; j_gene: TRBJ1-5; v_gene: TRBV5-4; d_gene: TRBD1